This T cell receptor beta chain emerged from a study of blood T cell repertoires in COVID-19. TCRdb keeps only in-frame clones here, not all; method: immunoSEQ multiplex PCR. The sample lists a few hundred thousand clones; around nine tenths were seen once. This CDR3 region has 14 residues. The germline V gene encodes CDR1 ENHRY and CDR2 SYGVKD. V was clipped by 2 bases and J by 2 bases, with 9 bases between them. Clinical history as reported by participants underpinned cohort assignment. Two negative PCRs, clearance, or symptom resolution had been documented for recovered Cohort 3 donors. The TCR originated in a woman between 50 and 59 years old who had recovered from COVID-19. The chain links TRBV10-3 to TRBJ2-5; the D gene is possibly TRBD2 (5 bases). The source material was PBMCs or T cells enriched from blood (not recorded which). The CDR3 DNA reads as TGTGCCATCAGTGAGCGGGGAGAGCAAGAGACCCAGTACTTC. This encodes CAISERGEQETQYF.